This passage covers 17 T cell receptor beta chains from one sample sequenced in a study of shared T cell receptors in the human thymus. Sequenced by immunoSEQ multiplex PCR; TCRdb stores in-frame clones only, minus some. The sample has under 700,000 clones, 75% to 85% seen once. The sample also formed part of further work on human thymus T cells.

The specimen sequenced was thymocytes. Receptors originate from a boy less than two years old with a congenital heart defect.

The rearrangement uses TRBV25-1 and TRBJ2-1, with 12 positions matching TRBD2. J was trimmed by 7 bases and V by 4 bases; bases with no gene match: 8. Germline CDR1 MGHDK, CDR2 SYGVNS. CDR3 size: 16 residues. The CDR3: CASSGETSGSGNEQFF. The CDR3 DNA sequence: TGTGCCAGCAGTGGAGAGACTAGCGGGAGCGGGAATGAGCAGTTCTTC.

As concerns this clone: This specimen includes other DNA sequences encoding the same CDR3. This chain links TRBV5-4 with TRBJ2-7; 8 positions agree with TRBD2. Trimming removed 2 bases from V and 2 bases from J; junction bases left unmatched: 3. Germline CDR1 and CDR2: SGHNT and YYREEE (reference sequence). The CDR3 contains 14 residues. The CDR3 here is CASSLAGAPYEQYF. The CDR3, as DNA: TGTGCCAGCAGCTTAGCGGGAGCCCCCTACGAGCAGTACTTC.

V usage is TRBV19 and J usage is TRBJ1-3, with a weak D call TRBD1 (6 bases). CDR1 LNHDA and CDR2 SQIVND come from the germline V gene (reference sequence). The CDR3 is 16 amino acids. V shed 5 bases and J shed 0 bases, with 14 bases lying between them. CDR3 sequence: CASSGSGHISGNTIYF. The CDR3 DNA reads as TGTGCCAGTAGTGGGTCGGGACACATCTCTGGAAACACCATATATTTT.

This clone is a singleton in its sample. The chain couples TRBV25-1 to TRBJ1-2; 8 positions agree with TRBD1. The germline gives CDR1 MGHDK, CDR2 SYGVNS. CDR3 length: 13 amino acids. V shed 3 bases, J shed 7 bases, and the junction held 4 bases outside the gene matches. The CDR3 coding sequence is TGTGCCAGCAGTGACGGACAGGGAAGTGGCTACACCTTC. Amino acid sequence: CASSDGQGSGYTF.

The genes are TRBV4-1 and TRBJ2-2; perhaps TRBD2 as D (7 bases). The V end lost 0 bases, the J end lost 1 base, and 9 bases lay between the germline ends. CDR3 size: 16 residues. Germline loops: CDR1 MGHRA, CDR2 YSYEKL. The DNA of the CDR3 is TGCGCCAGCAGCCAAGAGGGGGGGCAGAACACCGGGGAGCTGTTTTTT. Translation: CASSQEGGQNTGELFF.

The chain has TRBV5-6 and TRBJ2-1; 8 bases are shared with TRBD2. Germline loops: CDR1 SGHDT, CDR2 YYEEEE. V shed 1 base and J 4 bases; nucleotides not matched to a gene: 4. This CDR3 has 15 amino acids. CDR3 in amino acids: CASSLSSGLYNEQFF. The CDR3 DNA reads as TGTGCCAGCAGCTTGTCTAGCGGGCTGTACAATGAGCAGTTCTTC.

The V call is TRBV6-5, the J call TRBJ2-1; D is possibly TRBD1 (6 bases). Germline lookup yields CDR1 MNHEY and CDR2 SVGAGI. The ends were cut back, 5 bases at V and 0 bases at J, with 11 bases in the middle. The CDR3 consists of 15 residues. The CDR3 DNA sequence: TGTGCCAGCAGTAGCAGGGGCGTCTCCTACAATGAGCAGTTCTTC. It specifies CASSSRGVSYNEQFF.

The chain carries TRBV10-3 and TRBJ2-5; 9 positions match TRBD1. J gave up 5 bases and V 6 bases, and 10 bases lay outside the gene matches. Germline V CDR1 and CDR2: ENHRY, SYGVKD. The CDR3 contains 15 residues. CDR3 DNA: TGTGCCATCAGATTCAACAGGGGGCCCGGGGAGACCCAGTACTTC. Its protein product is CAIRFNRGPGETQYF.

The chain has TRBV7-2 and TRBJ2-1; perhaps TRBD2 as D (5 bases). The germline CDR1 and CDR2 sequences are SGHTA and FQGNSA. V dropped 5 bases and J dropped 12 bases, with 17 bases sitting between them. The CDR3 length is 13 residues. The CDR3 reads CASSSLGSRWQFF. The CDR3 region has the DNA TGTGCCAGCAGCAGCTTGGGGAGTAGGTGGCAGTTCTTC.

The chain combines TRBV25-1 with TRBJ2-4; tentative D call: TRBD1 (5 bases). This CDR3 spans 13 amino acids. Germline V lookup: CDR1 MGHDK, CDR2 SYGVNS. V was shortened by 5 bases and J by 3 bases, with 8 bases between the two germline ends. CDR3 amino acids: CASSRQGKNIQYF. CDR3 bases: TGTGCCAGCAGTCGGCAGGGCAAAAACATTCAGTACTTC.

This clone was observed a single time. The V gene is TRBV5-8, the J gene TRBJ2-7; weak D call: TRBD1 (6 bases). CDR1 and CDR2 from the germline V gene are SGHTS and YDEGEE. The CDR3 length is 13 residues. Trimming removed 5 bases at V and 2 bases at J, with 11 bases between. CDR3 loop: CASRHRTAYEQYF. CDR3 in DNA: TGTGCCAGCAGACACCGGACAGCCTACGAGCAGTACTTC.

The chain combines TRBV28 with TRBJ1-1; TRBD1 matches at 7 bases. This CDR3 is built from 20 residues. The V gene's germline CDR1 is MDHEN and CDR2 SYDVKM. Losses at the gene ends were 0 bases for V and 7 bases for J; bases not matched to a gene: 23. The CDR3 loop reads CASSLCETDRDSRSPIEAFF. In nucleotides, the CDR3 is TGTGCCAGCAGTTTATGTGAAACCGACAGGGACAGTCGCTCCCCCATTGAAGCTTTCTTT.

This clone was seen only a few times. This chain's CDR3 is CASSPTGKGSCEQYF. The CDR3 DNA sequence: TGTGCCAGCAGCCCGACAGGAAAAGGGAGCTGCGAGCAGTACTTC. The chain uses TRBV13 and TRBJ2-7; tentative D call: TRBD1 (6 bases). CDR3 length: 15 residues. Germline V CDR1 and CDR2: PRHDT, FYEKMQ (reference sequence). V was clipped by 5 bases and J by 6 bases, with 20 bases between them.

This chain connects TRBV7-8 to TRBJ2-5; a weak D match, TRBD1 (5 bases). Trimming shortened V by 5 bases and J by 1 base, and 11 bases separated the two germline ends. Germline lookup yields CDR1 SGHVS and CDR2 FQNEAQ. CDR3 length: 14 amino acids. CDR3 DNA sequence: TGTGCCAGCAGCCCTCAGACAGTCCAAGAGACCCAGTACTTC. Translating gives CASSPQTVQETQYF.

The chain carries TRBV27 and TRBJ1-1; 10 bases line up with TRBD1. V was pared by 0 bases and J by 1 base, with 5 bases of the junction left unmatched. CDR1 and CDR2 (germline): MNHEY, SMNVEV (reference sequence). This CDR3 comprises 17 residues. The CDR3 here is CASSLSGQGNPNTEAFF. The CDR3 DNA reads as TGTGCCAGCAGTTTATCGGGACAGGGGAATCCGAACACTGAAGCTTTCTTT.

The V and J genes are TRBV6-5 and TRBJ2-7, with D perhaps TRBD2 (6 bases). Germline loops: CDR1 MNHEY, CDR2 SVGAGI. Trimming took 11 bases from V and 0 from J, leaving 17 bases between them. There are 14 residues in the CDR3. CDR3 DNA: TGTGCCGGAAACCGGGGGTTCGGCTCCTACGAGCAGTACTTC. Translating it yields CAGNRGFGSYEQYF.

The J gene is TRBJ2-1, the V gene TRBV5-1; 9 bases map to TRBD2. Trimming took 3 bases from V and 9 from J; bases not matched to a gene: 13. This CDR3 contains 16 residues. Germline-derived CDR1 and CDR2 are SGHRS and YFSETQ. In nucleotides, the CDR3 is TGCGCCAGCAGCTCCCTGACTAGCGGTACATATTCTGAGCAGTTCTTC. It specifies CASSSLTSGTYSEQFF.